One sample yielded the 8 T cell receptor beta chains listed below, sequenced in a study of T-cell reconstitution after alpha-beta-depleted transplantation in children. Unique molecular identifiers were built into the TCRbeta library. TCRdb processed the PCR reads anew with MiXCR; each CDR3 protein has one entry. The table has over 200,000 distinct CDR3 sequences, approximately 15% seen once. The material sequenced was PBMCs, mostly from graft donor cells, taken 360 days after TCRalphabeta/CD19-depleted stem cell transplant. The receptors were gathered from a male patient aged 2-9 years who had a stem cell transplant for acute lymphoblastic leukemia, so the T cells may come from the graft donor.

The chain couples TRBV3-1 to TRBJ2-1; TRBD2 matches 11 bases. Unmatched junction bases numbered 6, after V lost 5 bases and J lost 6 bases. CDR1 is LGHDT, CDR2 YNNKEL, per germline (reference sequence). The CDR3 totals 15 residues. The CDR3 DNA reads as TGTGCCAGCAGCTTCGCACTAGCGGGAGCCAATGAGCAGTTCTTC. Protein product: CASSFALAGANEQFF.

The chain carries TRBV6-2 or TRBV6-3 and TRBJ2-3, with D tentatively TRBD2 (6 bases). Looked up from germline, CDR1 is MNHEY and CDR2 is SVGEGT. V lost 7 bases and J lost 2, with 19 bases in between. The CDR3 consists of 16 residues. The CDR3 reads CASNRPGLPYTDTQYF. The CDR3 DNA sequence: TGTGCCAGCAACCGACCGGGACTTCCCTACACAGATACGCAGTATTTT.

J is TRBJ2-1 and V is TRBV11-2, with a possible D match to TRBD2 (6 bases). Looked up from germline, CDR1 is SGHAT and CDR2 is FQNNGV. The CDR3 is 18 amino acids. Trimming took 10 bases from V and 0 from J, leaving 25 bases between them. The CDR3 coding sequence is TGTGCCACCAGGGCTAGCGTCCCCCCTTTTAGCTCCTACAATGAGCAGTTCTTC. This translates into CATRASVPPFSSYNEQFF.

This clonotype was found a few times. V and J are TRBV6-2 or TRBV6-3 and TRBJ2-7; D might be TRBD2 (7 bases). V shed 5 bases and J shed 3 bases, with 20 bases lying between them. Germline CDR1 and CDR2: MNHEY and SVGEGT. This CDR3 is 16 amino acids long. CDR3 sequence reads: CASSPHLTGGHYEQYF. The CDR3 bases are TGTGCCAGCAGTCCGCATCTAACCGGGGGGCACTACGAGCAGTACTTC.

This chain uses TRBV11-2 with TRBJ2-5, with 7 nucleotides matching TRBD1. The CDR3 has 15 amino acids. Germline loops: CDR1 SGHAT, CDR2 FQNNGV. V dropped 5 bases and J dropped 3; count of bases not matched to a gene: 9. The CDR3 loop is CASSQSSGTEETQYF. The CDR3 DNA reads as TGTGCCAGCAGCCAATCTTCCGGGACAGAAGAGACCCAGTACTTC. Looking up the rest from reference TRBV11-2 and TRBJ2-5 gives the full variable domain: EAGVAQSPRYKIIEKRQSVAFWCNPISGHATLYWYQQILGQGPKLLIQFQNNGVVDDSQLPKDRFSAERLKGVDSTLKIQPAKLEDSAVYLCASSQSSGTEETQYFGPGTRLLVL.

This clonotype was detected ten times or more. V usage is TRBV12-3 or TRBV12-4 and J usage is TRBJ1-3; TRBD1 might be the D (5 bases). V lost 3 bases to trimming and J lost 2 bases, with 11 bases between them. There are 15 residues in the CDR3. The CDR3 spells CASSFAPGTGNTIYF. The CDR3 DNA sequence: TGTGCCAGCAGTTTCGCCCCAGGGACTGGAAACACCATATATTTT.

The chain employs TRBV3-1 and TRBJ1-3; TRBD1 matches 9 bases. This CDR3 is 20 amino acids long. V lost 4 bases to trimming and J lost 2 bases; unmatched junction nucleotides: 18. In germline, CDR1 is LGHDT, CDR2 YNNKEL (reference sequence). CDR3 residues: CASSPRLRRDRDRAGNTIYF. DNA of the CDR3: TGTGCCAGCAGCCCAAGACTGCGAAGAGACCGGGACAGGGCTGGAAACACCATATATTTT.

This clonotype occurred a few times. The rearrangement links TRBV7-9 to TRBJ2-1; D call uncertain. Germline CDR1 reads SEHNR; CDR2 reads FQNEAQ (reference sequence). The CDR3 length is 16 residues. V was shortened by 4 bases and J by 8 bases, with 21 bases between the two germline ends. The CDR3 DNA reads as TGTGCCAGCAGCTCTCCTGGGTTAATGGCTTGGCATGAGCAGTTCTTC. It is translated as CASSSPGLMAWHEQFF.